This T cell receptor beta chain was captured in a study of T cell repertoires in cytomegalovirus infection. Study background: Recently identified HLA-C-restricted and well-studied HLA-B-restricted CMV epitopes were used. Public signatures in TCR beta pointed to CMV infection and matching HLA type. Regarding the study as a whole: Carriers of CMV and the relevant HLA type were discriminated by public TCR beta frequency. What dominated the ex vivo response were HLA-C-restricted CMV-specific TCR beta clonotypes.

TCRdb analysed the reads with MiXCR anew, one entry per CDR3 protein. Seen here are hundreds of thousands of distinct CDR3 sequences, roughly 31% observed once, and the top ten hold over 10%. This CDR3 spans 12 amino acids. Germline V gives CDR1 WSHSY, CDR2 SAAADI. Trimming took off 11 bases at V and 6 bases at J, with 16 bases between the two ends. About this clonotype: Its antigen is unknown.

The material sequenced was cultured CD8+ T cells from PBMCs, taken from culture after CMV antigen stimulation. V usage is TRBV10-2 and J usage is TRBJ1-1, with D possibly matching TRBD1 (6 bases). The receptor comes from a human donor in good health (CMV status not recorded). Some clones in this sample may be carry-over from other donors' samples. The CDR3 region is CASGGFSAEAFF. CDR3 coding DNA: TGCGCCTCCGGGGGCTTTTCTGCTGAAGCTTTCTTT.